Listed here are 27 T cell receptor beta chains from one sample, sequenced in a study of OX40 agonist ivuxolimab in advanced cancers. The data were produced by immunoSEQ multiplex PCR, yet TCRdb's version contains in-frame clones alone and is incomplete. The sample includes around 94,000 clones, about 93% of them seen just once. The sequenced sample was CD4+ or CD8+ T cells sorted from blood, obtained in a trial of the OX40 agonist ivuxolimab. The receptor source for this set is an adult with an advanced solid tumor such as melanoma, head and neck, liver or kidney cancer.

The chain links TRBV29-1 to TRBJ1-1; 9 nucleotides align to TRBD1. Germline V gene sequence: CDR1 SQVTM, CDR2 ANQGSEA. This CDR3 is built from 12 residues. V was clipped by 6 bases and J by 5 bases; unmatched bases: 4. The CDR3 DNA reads TGCAGCGTCCGACAGGGGGAGACTGAAGCTTTCTTT. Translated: CSVRQGETEAFF.

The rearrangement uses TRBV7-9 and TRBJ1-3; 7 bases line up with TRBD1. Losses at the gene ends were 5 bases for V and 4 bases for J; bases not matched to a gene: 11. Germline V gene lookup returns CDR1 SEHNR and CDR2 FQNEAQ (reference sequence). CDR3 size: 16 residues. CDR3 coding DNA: TGTGCCAGCAGCCTGAGACCGGGACAGAAGGGAAACACCATATATTTT. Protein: CASSLRPGQKGNTIYF.

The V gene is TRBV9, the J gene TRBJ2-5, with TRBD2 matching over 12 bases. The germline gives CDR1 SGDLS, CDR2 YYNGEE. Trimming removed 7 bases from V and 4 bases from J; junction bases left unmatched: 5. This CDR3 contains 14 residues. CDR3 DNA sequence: TGTGCCAGCGGGGGGGGACTAGCGGGAGAGACCCAGTACTTC. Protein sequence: CASGGGLAGETQYF.

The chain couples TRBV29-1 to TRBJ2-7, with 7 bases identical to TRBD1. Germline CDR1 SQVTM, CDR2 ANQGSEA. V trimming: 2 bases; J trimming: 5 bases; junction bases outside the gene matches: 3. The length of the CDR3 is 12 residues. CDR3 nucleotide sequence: TGCAGCGTTGAAAGGGGGCCAGACGAGCAGTACTTC. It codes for CSVERGPDEQYF.

The CDR3: CASTVPGLAGGHSYNEQFF. CDR3 DNA: TGTGCCAGCACTGTACCGGGACTAGCGGGAGGTCACTCCTACAATGAGCAGTTCTTC. The V and J genes are TRBV28 and TRBJ2-1, with TRBD2 matching over 15 bases. This CDR3 is 19 amino acids long. The trim removed 7 bases at V and 0 bases at J, leaving 10 bases unmatched. Germline CDR1 and CDR2: MDHEN and SYDVKM.

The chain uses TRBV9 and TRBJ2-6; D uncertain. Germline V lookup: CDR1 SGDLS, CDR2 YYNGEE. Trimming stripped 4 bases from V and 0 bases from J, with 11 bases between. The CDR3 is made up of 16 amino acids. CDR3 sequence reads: CASSPPLNSGANVLTF. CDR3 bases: TGTGCCAGCAGCCCCCCTCTGAACTCTGGGGCCAACGTCCTGACTTTC.

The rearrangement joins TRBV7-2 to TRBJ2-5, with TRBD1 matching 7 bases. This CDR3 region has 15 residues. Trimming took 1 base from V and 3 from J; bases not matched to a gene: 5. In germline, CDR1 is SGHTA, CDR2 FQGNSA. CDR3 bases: TGTGCCAGCAGCTTAGTCCCTGACAGGGAAGAGACCCAGTACTTC. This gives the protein CASSLVPDREETQYF.

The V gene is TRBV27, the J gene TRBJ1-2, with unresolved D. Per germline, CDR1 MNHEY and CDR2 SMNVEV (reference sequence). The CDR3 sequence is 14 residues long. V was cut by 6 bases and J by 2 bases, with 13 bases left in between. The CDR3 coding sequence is TGTGCCAGCAGAACGGGCCTGGACAACTATGGCTACACCTTC. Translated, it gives CASRTGLDNYGYTF.

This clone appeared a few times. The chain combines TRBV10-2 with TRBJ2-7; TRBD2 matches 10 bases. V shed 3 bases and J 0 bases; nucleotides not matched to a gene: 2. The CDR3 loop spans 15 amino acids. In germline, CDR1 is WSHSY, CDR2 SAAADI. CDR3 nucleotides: TGCGCCAGCAGTGACTCTAGCGGGAGCTCCTACGAGCAGTACTTC. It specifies CASSDSSGSSYEQYF.

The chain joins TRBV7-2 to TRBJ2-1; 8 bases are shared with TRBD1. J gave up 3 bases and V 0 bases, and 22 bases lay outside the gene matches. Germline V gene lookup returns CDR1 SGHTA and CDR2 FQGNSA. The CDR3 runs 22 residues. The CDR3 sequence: CASSLASLQGDVEISLYNEQFF. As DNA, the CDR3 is TGTGCCAGCAGCTTAGCTTCTTTACAGGGGGATGTGGAAATCTCACTCTACAATGAGCAGTTCTTC.

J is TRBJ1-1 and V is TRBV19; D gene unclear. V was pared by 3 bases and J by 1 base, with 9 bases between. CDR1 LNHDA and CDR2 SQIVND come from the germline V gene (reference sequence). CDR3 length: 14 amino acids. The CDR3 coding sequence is TGTGCCAGTAGTATTTCTCACAGGAACACTGAAGCTTTCTTT. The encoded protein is CASSISHRNTEAFF.

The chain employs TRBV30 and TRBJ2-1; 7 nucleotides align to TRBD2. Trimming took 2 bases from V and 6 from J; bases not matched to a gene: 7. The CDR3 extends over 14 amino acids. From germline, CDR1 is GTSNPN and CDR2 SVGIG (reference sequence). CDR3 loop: CAWSMASGSNEQFF. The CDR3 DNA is TGTGCCTGGAGTATGGCTAGCGGAAGCAATGAGCAGTTCTTC.

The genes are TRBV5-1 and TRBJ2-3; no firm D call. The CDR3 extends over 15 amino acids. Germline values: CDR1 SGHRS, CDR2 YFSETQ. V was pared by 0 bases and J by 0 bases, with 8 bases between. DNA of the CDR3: TGCGCCAGCAGCTTGGGGGCGCCAAGCACAGATACGCAGTATTTT. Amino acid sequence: CASSLGAPSTDTQYF.

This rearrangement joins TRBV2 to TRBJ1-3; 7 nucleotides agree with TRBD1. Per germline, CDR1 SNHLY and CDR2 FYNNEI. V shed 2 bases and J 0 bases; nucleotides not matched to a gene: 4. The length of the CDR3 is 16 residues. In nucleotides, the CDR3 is TGTGCCAGCAGTGAAAACAGGGGCCACTCTGGAAACACCATATATTTT. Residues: CASSENRGHSGNTIYF.

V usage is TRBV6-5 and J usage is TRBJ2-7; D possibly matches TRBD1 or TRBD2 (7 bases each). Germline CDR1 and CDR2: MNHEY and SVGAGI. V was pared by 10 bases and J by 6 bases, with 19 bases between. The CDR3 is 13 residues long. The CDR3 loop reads CAISRQGGTEQYF. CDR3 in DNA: TGTGCCATATCAAGACAGGGAGGGACCGAGCAGTACTTC.

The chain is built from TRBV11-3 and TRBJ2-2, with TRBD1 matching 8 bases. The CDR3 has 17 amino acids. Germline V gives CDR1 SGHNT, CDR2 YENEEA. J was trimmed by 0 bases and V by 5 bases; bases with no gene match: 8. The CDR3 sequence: CASSHGTGTTNTGELFF. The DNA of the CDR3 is TGTGCCAGCAGCCACGGGACAGGCACAACGAACACCGGGGAGCTGTTTTTT.

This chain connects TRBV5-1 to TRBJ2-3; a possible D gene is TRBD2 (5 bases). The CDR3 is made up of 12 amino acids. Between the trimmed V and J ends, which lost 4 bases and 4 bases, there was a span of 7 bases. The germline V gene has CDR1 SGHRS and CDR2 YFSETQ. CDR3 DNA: TGCGCCAGCAGCCACGGGGCAGATACGCAGTATTTT. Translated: CASSHGADTQYF.

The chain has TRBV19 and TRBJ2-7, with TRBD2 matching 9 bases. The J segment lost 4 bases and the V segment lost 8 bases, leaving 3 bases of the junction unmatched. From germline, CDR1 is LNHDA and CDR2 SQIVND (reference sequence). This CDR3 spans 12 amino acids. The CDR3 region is CASSTSGYEQYF. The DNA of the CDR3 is TGTGCCAGTTCCACTAGCGGGTACGAGCAGTACTTC.

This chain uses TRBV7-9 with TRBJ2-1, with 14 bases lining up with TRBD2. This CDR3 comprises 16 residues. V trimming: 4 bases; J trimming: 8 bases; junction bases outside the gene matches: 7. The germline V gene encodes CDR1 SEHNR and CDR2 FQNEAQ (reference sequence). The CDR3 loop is CASSSRTSGRIDEQFF. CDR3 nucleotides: TGTGCCAGCAGCTCTCGGACTAGCGGGAGGATAGATGAGCAGTTCTTC. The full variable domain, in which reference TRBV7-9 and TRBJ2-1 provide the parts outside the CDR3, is DTGVSQNPRHKITKRGQNVTFRCDPISEHNRLYWYRQTLGQGPEFLTYFQNEAQLEKSRLLSDRFSAERPKGSFSTLEIQRTEQGDSAMYLCASSSRTSGRIDEQFFGPGTRLTVL.

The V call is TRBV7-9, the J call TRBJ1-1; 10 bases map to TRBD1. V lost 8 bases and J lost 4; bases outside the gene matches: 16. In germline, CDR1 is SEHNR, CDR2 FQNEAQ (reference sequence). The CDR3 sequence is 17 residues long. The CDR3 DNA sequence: TGTGCCAGCCAAGTGTTCCGGGGACAGGGGTTGGGCACTGAAGCTTTCTTT. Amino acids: CASQVFRGQGLGTEAFF.

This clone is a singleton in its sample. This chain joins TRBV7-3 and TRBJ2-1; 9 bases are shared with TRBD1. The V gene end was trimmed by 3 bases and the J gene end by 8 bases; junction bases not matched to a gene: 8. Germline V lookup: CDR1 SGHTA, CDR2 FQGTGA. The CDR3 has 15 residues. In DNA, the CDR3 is TGTGCCAGCAGCTTTGCGGGACAGGGTAGGGATGAGCAGTTCTTC. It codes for CASSFAGQGRDEQFF.

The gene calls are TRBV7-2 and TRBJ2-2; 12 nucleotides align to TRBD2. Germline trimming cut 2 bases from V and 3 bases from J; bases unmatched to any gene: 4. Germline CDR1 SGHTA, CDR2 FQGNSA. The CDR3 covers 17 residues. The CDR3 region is CASSLSSGRVYTGELFF. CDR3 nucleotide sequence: TGTGCCAGCAGCTTATCTAGCGGGAGGGTGTACACCGGGGAGCTGTTTTTT.

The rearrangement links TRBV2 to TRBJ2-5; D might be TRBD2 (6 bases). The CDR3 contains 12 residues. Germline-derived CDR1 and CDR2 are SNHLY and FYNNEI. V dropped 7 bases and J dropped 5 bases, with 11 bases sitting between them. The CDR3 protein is CASMALAETQYF. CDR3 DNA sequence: TGTGCCAGCATGGCCCTAGCGGAGACCCAGTACTTC.

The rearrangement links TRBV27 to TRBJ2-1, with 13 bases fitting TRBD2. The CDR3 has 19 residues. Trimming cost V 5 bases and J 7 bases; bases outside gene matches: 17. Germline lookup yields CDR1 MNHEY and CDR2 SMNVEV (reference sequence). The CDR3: CASSPTGLAGAIPTNEQFF. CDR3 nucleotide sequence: TGTGCCAGCAGTCCCACTGGACTAGCGGGAGCGATACCTACAAATGAGCAGTTCTTC.

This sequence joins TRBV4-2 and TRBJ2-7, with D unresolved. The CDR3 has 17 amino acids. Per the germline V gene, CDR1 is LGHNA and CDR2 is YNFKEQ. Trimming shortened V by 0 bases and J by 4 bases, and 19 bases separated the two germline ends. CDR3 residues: CASSQDSIGNVGYEQYF. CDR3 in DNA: TGTGCCAGCAGCCAAGATAGTATTGGGAATGTGGGATACGAGCAGTACTTC.

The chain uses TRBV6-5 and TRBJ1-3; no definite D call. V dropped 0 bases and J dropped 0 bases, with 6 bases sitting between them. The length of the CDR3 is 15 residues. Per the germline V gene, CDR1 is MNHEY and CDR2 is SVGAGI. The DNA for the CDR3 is TGTGCCAGCAGTTACTCGGCAGACTCTGGAAACACCATATATTTT. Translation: CASSYSADSGNTIYF.

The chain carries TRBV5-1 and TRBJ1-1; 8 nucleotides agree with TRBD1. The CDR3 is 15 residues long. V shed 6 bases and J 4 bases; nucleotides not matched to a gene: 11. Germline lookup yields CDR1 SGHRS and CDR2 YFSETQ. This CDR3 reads CASTTQGGVGTEAFF. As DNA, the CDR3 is TGCGCCAGCACGACACAGGGGGGTGTTGGCACTGAAGCTTTCTTT.